The 18 T cell receptor beta chains below all came from one sample that was sequenced in a study of radiation and T cells in renal cell carcinoma (dated by TCRdb to about 2020). In light of the paper, this sample's time point label describes: baseline pretreatment blood. The sample's treatment or condition label is to be understood as: 15 Gy SBRT to primary tumor, nephrectomy 4 weeks later. Libraries were built with the immunoSEQ multiplex PCR assay. TCRdb mirrors the immuneACCESS table, restricted to in-frame sequences. Some clones are absent from its copies; in checked studies, under half trace to an unresolved V gene, and the reason for the others is unknown. For this sample there are around 160,000 clones; less than 90% appear just once. In total, the top ten clones hold over 3.5% of the sample. This material consisted of blood, taken from a patient whose treatment included radiotherapy and nephrectomy. The receptors originated from a woman aged 70-85 years with renal cell carcinoma.

The chain is built from TRBV6-1 and TRBJ2-3, with 8 nucleotides matching TRBD2. Per germline, CDR1 MNHNS and CDR2 SASEGT. The CDR3 sequence is 17 residues long. The V gene end was trimmed by 3 bases and the J gene end by 4 bases; junction bases not matched to a gene: 12. The CDR3: CASSDLAGPSIPDTQYF. The CDR3 DNA sequence: TGTGCCAGCAGTGATCTAGCGGGTCCCTCTATCCCAGATACGCAGTATTTT.

The chain joins TRBV5-1 to TRBJ2-3, with D possibly TRBD2 on 6 matching bases. Germline lookup yields CDR1 SGHRS and CDR2 YFSETQ. Trimming stripped 0 bases from V and 0 bases from J, with 14 bases between. CDR3 length: 17 residues. CDR3 region: CASSLADYSGSTDTQYF. The CDR3 coding sequence is TGCGCCAGCAGCTTGGCCGACTATAGCGGTAGCACAGATACGCAGTATTTT.

This clone was counted once. This rearrangement joins TRBV5-5 to TRBJ2-5; tentatively, D is TRBD1 (6 bases). CDR1 and CDR2 (germline): SGHKS, YYEKEE (reference sequence). V was cut by 0 bases and J by 3 bases, with 15 bases left in between. The CDR3 covers 16 residues. The chain's CDR3 is CASSLDAGVAKETQYF. Here the CDR3 DNA reads TGTGCCAGCAGCTTGGATGCAGGGGTGGCCAAAGAGACCCAGTACTTC. Full variable domain (remainder filled in from reference TRBV5-5 and TRBJ2-5): DAGVTQSPTHLIKTRGQQVTLRCSPISGHKSVSWYQQVLGQGPQFIFQYYEKEERGRGNFPDRFSARQFPNYSSELNVNALLLGDSALYLCASSLDAGVAKETQYFGPGTRLLVL.

The V gene is TRBV30, the J gene TRBJ1-6; D is undetermined. Germline V CDR1 and CDR2: GTSNPN, SVGIG (reference sequence). Deletions cut 0 bases from V and 10 bases from J, with 16 bases between. The CDR3 is 15 residues long. CDR3 region: CAWSVLGQSQSPLHF. In DNA, the CDR3 is TGTGCCTGGAGTGTACTTGGGCAGTCGCAGTCACCCCTCCACTTT. The variable domain in full, with the rest retrieved from reference TRBV30 and TRBJ1-6, is SQTIHQWPATLVQPVGSPLSLECTVEGTSNPNLYWYRQAAGRGLQLLFYSVGIGQISSEVPQNLSASRPQDRQFILSSKKLLLSDSGFYLCAWSVLGQSQSPLHFGNGTRLTVT.

This chain's CDR3 is CASRPRDKNTEAFF. DNA of the CDR3: TGTGCCAGCAGACCTCGGGACAAGAACACTGAAGCTTTCTTT. The V call is TRBV6-5, the J call TRBJ1-1, with D perhaps TRBD1 (6 bases). Trimming stripped 6 bases from V and 1 base from J, with 12 bases between. The germline CDR1 and CDR2 sequences are MNHEY and SVGAGI. The CDR3 runs 14 residues.

V gene TRBV7-2 combines with J gene TRBJ1-3; D remains unclear. CDR1 and CDR2 (germline): SGHTA, FQGNSA. The CDR3 length is 14 residues. Trimming took off 2 bases at V and 4 bases at J, with 9 bases between the two ends. The DNA for the CDR3 is TGTGCCAGCAGCTTAATCGTTGGCGGAAACACCATATATTTT. This translates into CASSLIVGGNTIYF.

The chain has TRBV11-3 and TRBJ1-1; possibly TRBD1 for D (6 bases). Germline-derived CDR1 and CDR2 are SGHNT and YENEEA. V was shortened by 6 bases and J by 5 bases, with 13 bases between the two germline ends. This CDR3 has 13 amino acids. CDR3 sequence (DNA): TGTGCCAGCAGACCCGAGGGGGGGACTGAAGCTTTCTTT. Protein sequence: CASRPEGGTEAFF. The whole variable domain, remainder taken from reference TRBV11-3 and TRBJ1-1, is EAGVVQSPRYKIIEKKQPVAFWCNPISGHNTLYWYLQNLGQGPELLIRYENEEAVDDSQLPKDRFSAERLKGVDSTLKIQPAELGDSAVYLCASRPEGGTEAFFGQGTRLTVV.

The chain couples TRBV6-4 to TRBJ2-3, with D perhaps matching TRBD2 (6 bases). The V end lost 2 bases, the J end lost 5 bases, and 11 bases lay between the germline ends. The CDR3 sequence is 14 residues long. The germline CDR1 and CDR2 sequences are MRHNA and SNTAGT. CDR3 loop: CASSDRRAGDTQYF. Written as DNA, the CDR3 is TGTGCCAGCAGTGACCGGAGGGCGGGAGATACGCAGTATTTT.

V and J are TRBV30 and TRBJ1-6, with TRBD1 matching 7 bases. The germline CDR1 and CDR2 sequences are GTSNPN and SVGIG (reference sequence). Germline trimming cut 6 bases from V and 9 bases from J; bases unmatched to any gene: 11. The CDR3 has 14 residues. The CDR3 bases are TGTGCCTGTCGCGGGACAGTGGGGATTTCACCCCTCCACTTT. Encoded protein: CACRGTVGISPLHF. Full variable domain (remainder filled in from reference TRBV30 and TRBJ1-6): SQTIHQWPATLVQPVGSPLSLECTVEGTSNPNLYWYRQAAGRGLQLLFYSVGIGQISSEVPQNLSASRPQDRQFILSSKKLLLSDSGFYLCACRGTVGISPLHFGNGTRLTVT.

The chain employs TRBV7-9 and TRBJ2-7; 7 nucleotides align to TRBD2. V was clipped by 1 base and J by 2 bases; unmatched bases: 5. The CDR3 consists of 15 residues. Germline CDR1 reads SEHNR; CDR2 reads FQNEAQ (reference sequence). The CDR3 DNA follows: TGTGCCAGCAGCTTAGGATCGGCGGGGGCCTACGAGCAGTACTTC. It codes for CASSLGSAGAYEQYF.

The genes are TRBV5-4 and TRBJ1-6, with a tentative D call TRBD1 (5 bases). The CDR3 contains 14 residues. V was pared by 1 base and J by 10 bases, with 12 bases between. Germline V gene sequence: CDR1 SGHNT, CDR2 YYREEE (reference sequence). CDR3 amino acids: CASSLRGGESPLHF. The CDR3 DNA reads as TGTGCCAGCAGCTTGCGGGGGGGGGAGTCACCCCTCCACTTT.

The rearrangement links TRBV19 to TRBJ2-3; TRBD2 aligns across 9 bases. V was clipped by 5 bases and J by 1 base; unmatched bases: 4. Germline V gene sequence: CDR1 LNHDA, CDR2 SQIVND (reference sequence). The CDR3 is 15 amino acids. CDR3 DNA sequence: TGTGCCAGTAGTTCCCGACTAGCGGGCACAGATACGCAGTATTTT. It yields the protein CASSSRLAGTDTQYF.

In DNA form, the CDR3 reads TGTGCCAGCAGCTTATCAGGGTATGCAGAGACCCAGTACTTC. It is translated as CASSLSGYAETQYF. The chain joins TRBV7-9 to TRBJ2-5, with a tentative D call TRBD1 (5 bases). V dropped 2 bases and J dropped 4 bases, with 11 bases sitting between them. The germline gives CDR1 SEHNR, CDR2 FQNEAQ (reference sequence). There are 14 residues in the CDR3. Combining the CDR3 with reference TRBV7-9 and TRBJ2-5 gives the whole variable domain DTGVSQNPRHKITKRGQNVTFRCDPISEHNRLYWYRQTLGQGPEFLTYFQNEAQLEKSRLLSDRFSAERPKGSFSTLEIQRTEQGDSAMYLCASSLSGYAETQYFGPGTRLLVL.

This chain joins TRBV4-2 and TRBJ1-5, with D uncertain. Germline values: CDR1 LGHNA, CDR2 YNFKEQ. CDR3 length: 16 amino acids. Trimming took 0 bases from V and 6 from J, leaving 15 bases between them. DNA for the CDR3: TGTGCCAGCAGCCAAGATCGAAGGGAGGAGGGTCAGCCCCAGCATTTT. Encoded protein: CASSQDRREEGQPQHF.

This clone occurred a few times. The genes are TRBV28 and TRBJ2-7; D is ambiguous. V lost 2 bases, J lost 0 bases, and 8 bases lay in between. This CDR3 has 14 residues. From germline, CDR1 is MDHEN and CDR2 SYDVKM. The CDR3 region is CASSLVVNSYEQYF. For the CDR3, the DNA is TGTGCCAGCAGTTTAGTGGTCAACTCCTACGAGCAGTACTTC.

The gene calls are TRBV5-1 and TRBJ1-5; a weak D match, TRBD1 (6 bases). This CDR3 has 16 residues. V dropped 0 bases and J dropped 3 bases, with 13 bases sitting between them. CDR1 and CDR2 from the germline V gene are SGHRS and YFSETQ. The CDR3 here is CASSLAGWGPNQPQHF. In DNA form, the CDR3 reads TGCGCCAGCAGCTTGGCCGGCTGGGGGCCCAATCAGCCCCAGCATTTT.

This chain connects TRBV6-5 to TRBJ1-5, with D perhaps TRBD1 (6 bases). Germline assignment: CDR1 MNHEY and CDR2 SVGAGI. CDR3 length: 14 amino acids. Trimming shortened V by 4 bases and J by 6 bases, and 13 bases separated the two germline ends. The CDR3 is CASSSGTLVQPQHF. Here the CDR3 DNA reads TGTGCCAGCAGTTCCGGGACATTAGTTCAGCCCCAGCATTTT.

In DNA form, the CDR3 reads TGTGCCAGCAGCCCTGGACAGGGGGTAAATCAGCCCCAGCATTTT. Protein product: CASSPGQGVNQPQHF. The genes are TRBV7-9 and TRBJ1-5; TRBD1 aligns across 10 bases. CDR1 is SEHNR, CDR2 FQNEAQ, per germline (reference sequence). V shed 5 bases, J shed 4 bases, and the junction held 5 bases outside the gene matches. CDR3 length equals 15 residues.